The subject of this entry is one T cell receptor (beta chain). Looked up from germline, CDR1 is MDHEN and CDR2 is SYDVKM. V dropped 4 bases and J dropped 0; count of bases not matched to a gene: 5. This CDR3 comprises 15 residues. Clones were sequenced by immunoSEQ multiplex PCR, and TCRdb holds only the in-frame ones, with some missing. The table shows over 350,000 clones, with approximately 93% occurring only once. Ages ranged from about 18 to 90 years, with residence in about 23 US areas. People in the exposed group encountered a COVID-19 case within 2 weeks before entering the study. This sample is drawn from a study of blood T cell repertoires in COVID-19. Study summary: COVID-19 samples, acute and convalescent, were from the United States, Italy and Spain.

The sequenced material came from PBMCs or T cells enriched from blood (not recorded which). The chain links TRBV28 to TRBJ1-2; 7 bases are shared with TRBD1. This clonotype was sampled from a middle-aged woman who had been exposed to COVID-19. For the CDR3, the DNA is TGTGCCAGCAGTTCACCTGGGACAGCTAACTATGGCTACACCTTC. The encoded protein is CASSSPGTANYGYTF.